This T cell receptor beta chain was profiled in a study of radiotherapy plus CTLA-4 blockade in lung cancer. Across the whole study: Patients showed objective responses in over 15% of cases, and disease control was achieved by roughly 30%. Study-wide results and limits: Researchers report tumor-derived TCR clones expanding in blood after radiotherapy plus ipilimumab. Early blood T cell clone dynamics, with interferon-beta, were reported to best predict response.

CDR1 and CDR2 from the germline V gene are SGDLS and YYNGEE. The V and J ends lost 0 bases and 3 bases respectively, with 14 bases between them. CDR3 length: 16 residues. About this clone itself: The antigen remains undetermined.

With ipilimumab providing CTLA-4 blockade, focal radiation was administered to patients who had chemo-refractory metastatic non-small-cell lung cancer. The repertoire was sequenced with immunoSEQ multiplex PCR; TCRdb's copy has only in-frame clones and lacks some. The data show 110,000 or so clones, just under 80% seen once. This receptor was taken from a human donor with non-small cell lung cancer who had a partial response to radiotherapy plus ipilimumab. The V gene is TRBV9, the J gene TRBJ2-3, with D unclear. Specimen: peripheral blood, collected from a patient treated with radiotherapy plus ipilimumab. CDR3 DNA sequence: TGTGCCAGCAGCGTAGCCCCTAGTAGTTTGACAGATACGCAGTATTTT. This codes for CASSVAPSSLTDTQYF.